The 21 T cell receptor beta chains listed next were all sequenced from one sample in a study of shared clonotypes between healthy human individuals. Sequencing used immunoSEQ multiplex PCR; TCRdb keeps in-frame clones, though not all of them. The table shows approximately 320,000 clones, with over 75% occurring only once. Sequencing was done on a sample of memory CD8+ T cells sorted from blood. Described subset: CD45RO+ cells pooled with CCR7-negative TemRA cells. Receptors originate from a man aged 18-30 years in good health.

V and J are TRBV28 and TRBJ2-1, with 9 positions matching TRBD1. The CDR3 contains 14 residues. CDR1 is MDHEN, CDR2 SYDVKM, per germline. The V segment lost 5 bases and the J segment 5 bases; nucleotides outside the gene matches: 4. The CDR3 region is CASSLGTGNNEQFF. The CDR3 DNA sequence: TGTGCCAGCAGTCTAGGGACAGGGAACAATGAGCAGTTCTTC.

The chain joins TRBV11-2 to TRBJ2-1; D could derive from TRBD1 or TRBD2 (6 bases each). The CDR3 has 18 residues. Trimming cost V 5 bases and J 0 bases, with 20 bases left between them. The germline gives CDR1 SGHAT, CDR2 FQNNGV. The CDR3 loop is CASSPSKGGTSSYNEQFF. The CDR3 region has the DNA TGTGCCAGCAGCCCCTCGAAAGGGGGGACCAGCTCCTACAATGAGCAGTTCTTC.

The chain has TRBV9 and TRBJ1-1; maybe TRBD1 (6 bases). The CDR3 consists of 15 residues. Germline-derived CDR1 and CDR2 are SGDLS and YYNGEE. Trimming took 2 bases from V and 0 from J, leaving 11 bases between them. The chain's CDR3 is CASSVRDNMNTEAFF. The CDR3 DNA is TGTGCCAGCAGCGTGAGGGACAACATGAACACTGAAGCTTTCTTT.

V and J are TRBV5-6 and TRBJ2-6; 8 positions match TRBD2. Germline V gene sequence: CDR1 SGHDT, CDR2 YYEEEE. Trimming at V came to 6 bases and at J to 3 bases, leaving 14 bases not matched to a gene. The CDR3 contains 18 residues. The CDR3 reads CASTIAGTALIGANVLTF. In DNA form, the CDR3 reads TGTGCCAGCACCATAGCGGGGACCGCGCTGATTGGGGCCAACGTCCTGACTTTC.

Relative to its sample, this clone is medium-sized. This CDR3 is also generated by other DNA sequences in the sample. The chain couples TRBV7-2 to TRBJ1-1; TRBD1 matches at 7 bases. V was clipped by 2 bases and J by 4 bases; unmatched bases: 7. The CDR3 covers 15 residues. Germline V lookup: CDR1 SGHTA, CDR2 FQGNSA. In DNA, the CDR3 is TGTGCCAGCAGCTTAAACAGGGGCCTCGGCACTGAAGCTTTCTTT. Amino acids: CASSLNRGLGTEAFF.

This rearrangement joins TRBV30 to TRBJ2-2; 12 nucleotides line up with TRBD2. Unmatched junction bases numbered 1, after V lost 1 base and J lost 7 bases. Germline V lookup: CDR1 GTSNPN, CDR2 SVGIG (reference sequence). This CDR3 spans 14 amino acids. CDR3 in DNA: TGTGCCTGGAGTGAGGGACTAGCGGGCGGGGAGCTGTTTTTT. The encoded protein is CAWSEGLAGGELFF.

This chain uses TRBV5-1 with TRBJ2-1; D may correspond to TRBD1 or TRBD2 (5 bases each). Germline V gene data show CDR1 as SGHRS and CDR2 as YFSETQ. The CDR3 is 13 amino acids. The ends were cut back, 1 base at V and 8 bases at J, with 10 bases in the middle. Written as DNA, the CDR3 is TGCGCCAGCAGCTTGAGCCGGGGCTATGAGCAGTTCTTC. Translating it yields CASSLSRGYEQFF.

This chain joins TRBV28 and TRBJ1-1, with TRBD1 matching over 7 bases. CDR3 size: 15 residues. Trimming cost V 5 bases and J 2 bases; bases outside gene matches: 8. From germline, CDR1 is MDHEN and CDR2 SYDVKM. In DNA, the CDR3 is TGTGCCAGCAGTCTAGACAGGGACTACAACACTGAAGCTTTCTTT. Its protein product is CASSLDRDYNTEAFF.

V gene TRBV7-6 combines with J gene TRBJ2-7; D is unclear. Germline values: CDR1 SGHVS, CDR2 FNYEAQ. With 1 base removed from V and 1 base from J, the gap between germline ends came to 8 bases. The CDR3 runs 14 residues. CDR3 amino acids: CASSLVRRSYEQYF. The CDR3, as DNA: TGTGCCAGCAGCTTAGTACGCCGGTCCTACGAGCAGTACTTC.

V is TRBV10-3 and J is TRBJ1-3, with 10 bases aligning to TRBD1. Trimming cost V 8 bases and J 4 bases; bases outside gene matches: 5. This CDR3 spans 14 amino acids. Looked up from germline, CDR1 is ENHRY and CDR2 is SYGVKD. The CDR3 nucleotides are TGTGCCATCGTGGACAGGGGGATCGGAAACACCATATATTTT. Translated: CAIVDRGIGNTIYF.

This clone was seen once. The CDR3 spells CASSPPDGGGETQYF. The CDR3, as DNA: TGCGCCAGCAGCCCCCCCGACGGAGGCGGAGAGACCCAGTACTTC. The rearrangement joins TRBV4-1 to TRBJ2-5; maybe TRBD2 (5 bases). Per the germline V gene, CDR1 is MGHRA and CDR2 is YSYEKL. Trimming shortened V by 4 bases and J by 4 bases, and 16 bases separated the two germline ends. CDR3 size: 15 residues.

V is TRBV6-6 and J is TRBJ2-5; 9 bases are a match to TRBD1. The CDR3 contains 16 residues. Germline V lookup: CDR1 MNHNY, CDR2 SVGAGI (reference sequence). The V segment lost 2 bases and the J segment 4 bases; nucleotides outside the gene matches: 8. The CDR3 bases are TGTGCCAGCAGTTACAGACTGGGACAGGGCCGAGAGACCCAGTACTTC. It encodes CASSYRLGQGRETQYF.

The chain carries TRBV29-1 and TRBJ2-1, with TRBD1 as a possible D gene (5 bases). Germline V gives CDR1 SQVTM, CDR2 ANQGSEA. The CDR3 length is 13 residues. Trimming pared 3 bases from V and 8 bases from J, leaving 14 bases between. CDR3 bases: TGCAGCGTTGATCGCGACAGTTCCGATGAGCAGTTCTTC. Amino acid sequence: CSVDRDSSDEQFF.

This clone has only a few counts. The rearrangement joins TRBV5-6 to TRBJ2-7, with D perhaps TRBD2 (5 bases). From germline, CDR1 is SGHDT and CDR2 YYEEEE. The CDR3 length is 14 residues. Trimming left V 2 bases short and J 7 bases short, with 16 bases between. CDR3 in amino acids: CASSLRREVIEQYF. The DNA for the CDR3 is TGTGCCAGCAGCTTAAGACGGGAAGTTATTGAGCAGTACTTC. Full variable domain (outside the CDR3, taken from reference TRBV5-6 and TRBJ2-7): DAGVTQSPTHLIKTRGQQVTLRCSPKSGHDTVSWYQQALGQGPQFIFQYYEEEERQRGNFPDRFSGHQFPNYSSELNVNALLLGDSALYLCASSLRREVIEQYFGPGTRLTVT.

The CDR3 spells CASSLWAGGNYGYTF. The DNA for the CDR3 is TGTGCCAGCAGTTTATGGGCAGGGGGGAACTATGGCTACACCTTC. This sequence joins TRBV27 and TRBJ1-2; 7 bases agree with TRBD1. Germline CDR1 MNHEY, CDR2 SMNVEV (reference sequence). V lost 1 base, J lost 2 bases, and 4 bases stayed unmatched. The CDR3 runs to 15 residues.

This sequence joins TRBV5-5 and TRBJ2-7, with 11 bases matching TRBD1. Trimming cost V 0 bases and J 2 bases; bases outside gene matches: 4. Germline V CDR1 and CDR2: SGHKS, YYEKEE (reference sequence). There are 16 residues in the CDR3. CDR3 coding DNA: TGTGCCAGCAGCTTGGGACCGGGACAGGGGGCCTACGAGCAGTACTTC. Translating gives CASSLGPGQGAYEQYF.

Many counts were recorded for this clone. J is TRBJ2-3 and V is TRBV7-9; D perhaps matches TRBD1 (6 bases). Germline CDR1 reads SEHNR; CDR2 reads FQNEAQ (reference sequence). Trimming pared 6 bases from V and 5 bases from J, leaving 12 bases between. CDR3 length: 13 residues. Written as DNA, the CDR3 is TGTGCCAGCAGTTCAAAAGGGGGAGATACGCAGTATTTT. It yields the protein CASSSKGGDTQYF.

Notes on this clone: In the same sample, other DNA sequences code for this CDR3. Here the CDR3 reads CASSYPGELFF. CDR3 in DNA: TGTGCCAGCAGTTATCCCGGGGAGCTGTTTTTT. This chain connects TRBV6-6 to TRBJ2-2; D is unresolved. Between the trimmed V and J ends, which lost 3 bases and 6 bases, there was a span of 2 bases. In germline, CDR1 is MNHNY, CDR2 SVGAGI (reference sequence). The CDR3 is 11 amino acids.

This clone showed up just a few times. The CDR3 region is CATALGYNSPLHF. The CDR3 nucleotides are TGTGCCACCGCCCTTGGGTATAATTCACCCCTCCACTTT. The chain couples TRBV19 to TRBJ1-6; no firm D call. This CDR3 has 13 residues. Germline loops: CDR1 LNHDA, CDR2 SQIVND (reference sequence). V lost 10 bases to trimming and J lost 4 bases, with 11 bases between them.

The chain employs TRBV28 and TRBJ2-7, with a possible D match to TRBD1 (5 bases). CDR1 is MDHEN, CDR2 SYDVKM, per germline. CDR3 size: 15 residues. The ends were cut back, 3 bases at V and 2 bases at J, with 14 bases in the middle. CDR3 coding DNA: TGTGCCAGCAGTTTCCCCGCGGACACTGCCTACGAGCAGTACTTC. It codes for CASSFPADTAYEQYF.

The V gene is TRBV7-2, the J gene TRBJ1-1; TRBD1 agrees at 12 bases. V shed 5 bases and J 5 bases; nucleotides not matched to a gene: 6. CDR3 length: 15 amino acids. Per the germline V gene, CDR1 is SGHTA and CDR2 is FQGNSA. CDR3 amino acids: CASSAGTGGWTEAFF. CDR3 coding DNA: TGTGCCAGCAGCGCCGGGACAGGGGGCTGGACTGAAGCTTTCTTT.